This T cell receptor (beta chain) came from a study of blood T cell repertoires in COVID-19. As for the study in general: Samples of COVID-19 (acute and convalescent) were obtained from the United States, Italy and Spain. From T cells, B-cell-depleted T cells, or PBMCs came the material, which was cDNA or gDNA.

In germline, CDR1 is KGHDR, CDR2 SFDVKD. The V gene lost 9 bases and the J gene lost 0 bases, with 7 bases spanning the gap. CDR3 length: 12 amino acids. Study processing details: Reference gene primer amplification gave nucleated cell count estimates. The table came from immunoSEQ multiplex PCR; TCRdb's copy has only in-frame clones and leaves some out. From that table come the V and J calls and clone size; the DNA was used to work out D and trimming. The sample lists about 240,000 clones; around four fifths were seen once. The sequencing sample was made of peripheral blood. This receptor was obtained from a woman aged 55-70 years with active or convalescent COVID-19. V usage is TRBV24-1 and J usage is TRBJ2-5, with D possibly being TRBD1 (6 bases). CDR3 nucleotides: TGTGCCACCCGGGACAACCAAGAGACCCAGTACTTC. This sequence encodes CATRDNQETQYF.